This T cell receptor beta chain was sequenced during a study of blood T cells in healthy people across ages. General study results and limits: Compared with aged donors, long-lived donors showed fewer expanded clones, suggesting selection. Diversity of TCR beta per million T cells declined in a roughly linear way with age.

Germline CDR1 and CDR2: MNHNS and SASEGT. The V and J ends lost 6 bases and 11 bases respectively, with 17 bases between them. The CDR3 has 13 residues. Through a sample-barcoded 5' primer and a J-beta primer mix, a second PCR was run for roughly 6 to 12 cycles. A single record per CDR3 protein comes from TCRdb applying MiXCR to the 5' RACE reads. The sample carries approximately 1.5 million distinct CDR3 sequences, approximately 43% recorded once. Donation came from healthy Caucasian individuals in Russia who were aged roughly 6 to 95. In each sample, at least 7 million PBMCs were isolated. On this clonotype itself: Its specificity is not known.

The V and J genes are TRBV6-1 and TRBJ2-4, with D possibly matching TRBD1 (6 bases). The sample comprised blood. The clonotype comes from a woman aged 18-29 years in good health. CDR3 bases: TGTGCCAGCAGACTAAGGGACAAGATGCTTCAGTACTTC. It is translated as CASRLRDKMLQYF.